This passage covers 15 T cell receptor beta chains from one sample sequenced in a study of early T cells in non-severe SARS-CoV-2 infection. MiXCR was run by TCRdb on the 5' RACE reads, yielding one entry per CDR3 protein. The table has 50,000 or so distinct CDR3 sequences, around 13% seen once. The sequenced sample was whole blood. These receptors were taken from an adult who was a healthcare worker with PCR-confirmed SARS-CoV-2 infection or an uninfected control (not recorded which).

There are many counts of this clonotype. The rearrangement joins TRBV6-1 to TRBJ2-6; D gene uncertain. CDR1 MNHNS and CDR2 SASEGT come from the germline V gene. This CDR3 has 15 amino acids. V lost 1 base and J 2 bases, leaving 6 bases between the germline ends. This CDR3 is CASSEGLAGANVLTF. CDR3 in DNA: TGTGCCAGCAGTGAAGGGTTGGCTGGGGCCAACGTCCTGACTTTC.

This clonotype was picked up one time. J is TRBJ1-2 and V is TRBV5-1, with TRBD1 identical over 7 bases. Unmatched junction bases numbered 5, after V lost 5 bases and J lost 4 bases. This CDR3 comprises 13 residues. Germline assignment: CDR1 SGHRS and CDR2 YFSETQ. DNA of the CDR3: TGCGCCAGCAGTACCGGGACAGTCTATGGCTACACCTTC. This translates into CASSTGTVYGYTF.

This clonotype occurred a few times. The chain employs TRBV7-6 and TRBJ2-5; D gene unclear. CDR3 size: 12 residues. Germline assignment: CDR1 SGHVS and CDR2 FNYEAQ. V was pared by 5 bases and J by 5 bases, with 9 bases between. The CDR3 is CASSRRLETQYF. CDR3 nucleotides: TGTGCCAGCAGCCGCCGGCTGGAGACCCAGTACTTC. Full variable domain (remainder filled in from reference TRBV7-6 and TRBJ2-5): GAGVSQSPRYKVTKRGQDVALRCDPISGHVSLYWYRQALGQGPEFLTYFNYEAQQDKSGLPNDRFSAERPEGSISTLTIQRTEQRDSAMYRCASSRRLETQYFGPGTRLLVL.

This chain links TRBV3-1 with TRBJ1-1, with TRBD1 as a possible D gene (5 bases). CDR3 length: 14 residues. The germline V gene encodes CDR1 LGHDT and CDR2 YNNKEL (reference sequence). Between the trimmed V and J ends, which lost 6 bases and 0 bases, there was a span of 11 bases. The chain's CDR3 is CASRTGGLNTEAFF. The CDR3 DNA sequence: TGTGCCAGCAGAACGGGGGGATTGAACACTGAAGCTTTCTTT.

The V gene is TRBV12-3 or TRBV12-4, the J gene TRBJ1-2, with 10 bases aligning to TRBD1. Germline trimming cut 5 bases from V and 4 bases from J; bases unmatched to any gene: 4. The CDR3 is 14 residues long. The CDR3 bases are TGTGCCAGCAGTCTCCGGGACAGGGGCTATGGCTACACCTTC. Amino acids: CASSLRDRGYGYTF.

This clonotype was seen repeatedly, ten times or more. This sequence joins TRBV25-1 and TRBJ2-1; 8 bases are a match to TRBD2. This CDR3 region has 16 residues. The junction had 7 bases not matched to a gene; V was cut back by 4 bases and J by 2 bases. Germline-derived CDR1 and CDR2 are MGHDK and SYGVNS. The CDR3 reads CASSVLGGVTYNEQFF. As DNA, the CDR3 is TGTGCCAGCAGTGTCCTCGGGGGGGTTACCTACAATGAGCAGTTCTTC.

The chain has TRBV12-3 or TRBV12-4 and TRBJ2-5; no firm D call. Trimming removed 6 bases from V and 5 bases from J, with 16 bases in between. CDR3 length: 14 residues. CDR3 in amino acids: CASRSQVGSETQYF. CDR3 sequence (DNA): TGTGCCAGCAGGAGTCAAGTGGGCTCGGAGACCCAGTACTTC.

This clonotype was observed at least ten times. The J gene is TRBJ2-7, the V gene TRBV28; the D gene could be TRBD1 or TRBD2 (5 bases each). Between the trimmed V and J ends, which lost 6 bases and 10 bases, there was a span of 25 bases. CDR3 length equals 15 residues. Germline loops: CDR1 MDHEN, CDR2 SYDVKM. As DNA, the CDR3 is TGTGCCAGCAGCCCTACCGGGACGGCGTTACGTGGCCAGTACTTC. This sequence encodes CASSPTGTALRGQYF.

The chain combines TRBV7-2 with TRBJ1-2, with D uncertain. Trimming removed 5 bases from V and 4 bases from J, with 5 bases in between. This CDR3 region has 11 residues. The V gene's germline CDR1 is SGHTA and CDR2 FQGNSA. CDR3 loop: CASSRFYGYTF. The CDR3 bases are TGTGCCAGCAGCCGGTTCTATGGCTACACCTTC.

This clonotype was seen many times. This rearrangement joins TRBV7-6 to TRBJ2-5; D unresolved. Trimming left V 1 base short and J 5 bases short, with 11 bases between. Germline loops: CDR1 SGHVS, CDR2 FNYEAQ. There are 14 residues in the CDR3. This CDR3 is CASSLEGLGETQYF. Here the CDR3 DNA reads TGTGCCAGCAGCTTAGAAGGTTTAGGGGAGACCCAGTACTTC.

The V gene is TRBV6-5, the J gene TRBJ2-3; possible D gene TRBD2, 5 bases. The CDR3 runs 13 residues. Trimming pared 5 bases from V and 4 bases from J, leaving 10 bases between. CDR1 is MNHEY, CDR2 SVGAGI, per germline. CDR3 region: CASSAGAADTQYF. The DNA of the CDR3 is TGTGCCAGCAGTGCGGGTGCCGCAGATACGCAGTATTTT.

This clonotype was counted between two and nine times. The genes are TRBV5-1 and TRBJ2-5; no clear D gene. Germline V gene sequence: CDR1 SGHRS, CDR2 YFSETQ. This CDR3 contains 14 residues. V was shortened by 4 bases and J by 2 bases, with 12 bases between the two germline ends. CDR3 protein: CASSPTAVQETQYF. DNA for the CDR3: TGCGCCAGCAGCCCGACGGCGGTACAAGAGACCCAGTACTTC.

The genes are TRBV10-3 and TRBJ1-2, with 7 bases matching TRBD1. CDR1 is ENHRY and CDR2 is SYGVKD in the germline V gene. The V and J ends lost 11 bases and 4 bases, in that order; junction bases with no gene match: 10. The CDR3 loop spans 13 amino acids. The CDR3 DNA follows: TGTGCCCTAAGACAGGGAGTTTCCTATGGCTACACCTTC. This translates into CALRQGVSYGYTF.

This clonotype was seen repeatedly, ten times or more. V and J are TRBV7-3 and TRBJ1-6; a weak D match, TRBD1 (6 bases). CDR1 is SGHTA and CDR2 is FQGTGA in the germline V gene. The CDR3 consists of 18 residues. Trimming removed 2 bases from V and 0 bases from J, with 14 bases in between. CDR3 sequence reads: CASSLAPPGVSYNSPLHF. The CDR3 DNA reads TGTGCCAGCAGCTTAGCCCCGCCAGGGGTCTCCTATAATTCACCCCTCCACTTT.

The rearrangement uses TRBV28 and TRBJ2-7, with TRBD1 matching over 8 bases. The CDR3 has 16 amino acids. In germline, CDR1 is MDHEN, CDR2 SYDVKM. V dropped 6 bases and J dropped 3; count of bases not matched to a gene: 13. The CDR3: CASRYPLTGADYEQYF. The CDR3 DNA reads TGTGCCAGCAGATACCCACTGACAGGGGCGGACTACGAGCAGTACTTC.